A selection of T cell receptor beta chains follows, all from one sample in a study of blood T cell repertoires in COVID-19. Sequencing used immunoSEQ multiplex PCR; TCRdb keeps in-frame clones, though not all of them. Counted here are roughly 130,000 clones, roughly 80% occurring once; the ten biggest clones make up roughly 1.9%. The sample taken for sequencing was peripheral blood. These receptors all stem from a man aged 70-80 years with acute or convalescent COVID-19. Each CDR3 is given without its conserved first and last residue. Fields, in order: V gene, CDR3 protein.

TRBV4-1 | ASSRAGPDTQY
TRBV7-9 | ASSFTGTGSPLH
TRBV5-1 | ASSLARPEEEKLF
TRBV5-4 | ASSTGQGAYEKLF
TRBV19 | ASSPDRGTQY
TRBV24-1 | ATSDRVADNYGYT
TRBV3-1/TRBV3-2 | ASSPTGGRFYT
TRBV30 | AWSRLEQVEAF
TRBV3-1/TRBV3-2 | ASSHLGLAADIQY
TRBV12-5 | ASGWTGANTEAF
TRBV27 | ASRLTGEAGNTIY
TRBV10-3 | AIRGTAMNTEAF
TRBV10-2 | ASSLRLAGGTISYNEQF
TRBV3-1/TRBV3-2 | ASSQDRLGASSYNEQF
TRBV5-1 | ASSPGWASGGHNEQF
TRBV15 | ATSRGSLSYEQY
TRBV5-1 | ASSLKQGPSYNEQF
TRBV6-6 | ASRYLAGANTGELF
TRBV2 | ASSEFERSPLH
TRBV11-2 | ASSLAQLNSPLH
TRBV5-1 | ASSFEGNTEAF
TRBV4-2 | ASRGGSTDTQY